The TCR beta chain under discussion was sequenced for a study of shared clonotypes between healthy human individuals. Donors, without exception, were Caucasian adults residing in Nashville, Tennessee. The authors loaded around 220 ng DNA, 28,000 or so T cell genomes, into sorted-subset replicate PCRs. Clones were sequenced by immunoSEQ multiplex PCR, and TCRdb holds only the in-frame ones, with some missing. The sample yields approximately 97,000 clones, around 67% seen once. This CDR3 comprises 14 residues. Germline V gene lookup returns CDR1 MDHEN and CDR2 SYDVKM. Sample: memory CD8+ T cells sorted from blood. Noted subset: CD45RO+ cells pooled with CCR7-negative TemRA cells. The sequence was obtained from a man under 40 in good health. The chain couples TRBV28 to TRBJ2-1, with TRBD2 matching over 10 bases. DNA for the CDR3: TGTGCTCGAAGAGGGACTAGCGATGTCAATGAGCAGTTCTTC. The encoded protein is CARRGTSDVNEQFF.